Presented here are 8 T cell receptor beta chains from one specimen sequenced in a study of patients and donors after allogeneic stem cell transplantation. TCRdb independently ran MiXCR on the RT-PCR reads; one entry per CDR3 protein. This sample carries approximately 410,000 distinct CDR3 sequences, approximately 16% of them seen once, and the ten largest clones take less than 8.5%. The specimen was blood, either unsorted or a sorted T cell fraction (not recorded which). The receptors here all came from a human donor who was either an allogeneic HSCT recipient or a stem cell or donor lymphocyte infusion donor (not recorded which). It is not recorded whose cells these are; they may come from a transplant donor.

In this sample, this clonotype turned up many times. The chain joins TRBV7-9 to TRBJ1-3; D gene uncertain. Germline V lookup: CDR1 SEHNR, CDR2 FQNEAQ (reference sequence). Trimming shortened V by 6 bases and J by 3 bases, and 9 bases separated the two germline ends. The CDR3 contains 13 residues. The CDR3 DNA reads TGTGCCAGCAGTCGGAACAGTGGAAACACCATATATTTT. Its protein product is CASSRNSGNTIYF.

The rearrangement uses TRBV9 and TRBJ2-5, with 13 bases aligning to TRBD2. This CDR3 spans 17 amino acids. Germline-derived CDR1 and CDR2 are SGDLS and YYNGEE. With 4 bases clipped from V and 5 bases from J, the junction kept 11 bases outside the gene matches. The CDR3 here is CASSLGLAGRTPETQYF. The CDR3 nucleotides read TGTGCCAGCAGCTTGGGACTAGCGGGGAGGACGCCGGAGACCCAGTACTTC.

The genes are TRBV6-1 and TRBJ2-3, with 10 bases matching TRBD2. The CDR3 covers 16 residues. The junction had 10 bases not matched to a gene; V was cut back by 6 bases and J by 4 bases. The germline gives CDR1 MNHNS, CDR2 SASEGT. The CDR3 is CASRRAGTSESDTQYF. As DNA, the CDR3 is TGTGCCAGCAGGCGAGCCGGGACTAGCGAGTCAGATACGCAGTATTTT.

The chain couples TRBV24-1 to TRBJ1-2, with 7 bases that match TRBD1. The ends lost 3 bases at V and 5 bases at J; junction bases unmatched: 2. The CDR3 loop spans 13 amino acids. Germline CDR1 reads KGHDR; CDR2 reads SFDVKD. The CDR3 spells CATSDRTGYGYTF. The CDR3 nucleotides read TGTGCCACCAGTGATCGGACAGGTTATGGCTACACCTTC.

This clonotype was observed many times. J is TRBJ2-1 and V is TRBV12-3 or TRBV12-4; D remains ambiguous. The CDR3 extends over 12 amino acids. V was cut by 5 bases and J by 4 bases, with 6 bases left in between. CDR3 amino acids: CASSHNYNEQFF. The CDR3 DNA reads as TGTGCCAGCAGTCATAATTACAATGAGCAGTTCTTC.

The chain couples TRBV7-8 to TRBJ1-2; possible D gene TRBD1, 5 bases. CDR1 SGHVS and CDR2 FQNEAQ come from the germline V gene. The CDR3 has 17 residues. The V end was cut by 5 bases, the J end by 2 bases, with 21 bases between. The CDR3 reads CASSLHLGQPTNYGYTF. CDR3 in DNA: TGTGCCAGCAGCCTCCACCTGGGGCAACCTACCAACTATGGCTACACCTTC.

The gene calls are TRBV6-1 and TRBJ1-6; 7 bases fit TRBD1. This CDR3 comprises 13 residues. Germline trimming cut 6 bases from V and 9 bases from J; bases unmatched to any gene: 5. CDR1 MNHNS and CDR2 SASEGT come from the germline V gene. The CDR3 DNA reads as TGTGCCAGCAGAGACAGGGAACGTTCACCCCTCCACTTT. This encodes CASRDRERSPLHF.

The chain is built from TRBV20-1 and TRBJ1-2; TRBD1 agrees at 7 bases. The germline V gene encodes CDR1 DFQATT and CDR2 SNEGSKA (reference sequence). This CDR3 region has 16 residues. V lost 2 bases to trimming and J lost 4 bases; unmatched junction nucleotides: 13. In DNA form, the CDR3 reads TGCAGTGCTAGACGGGGGACAGCCCCTTCCCTCTATGGCTACACCTTC. Amino acids: CSARRGTAPSLYGYTF.